The TCR beta chain described here comes from a study of Ad26.COV2.S vaccination and SARS-CoV-2 variants. V lost 2 bases and J 2 bases, leaving 9 bases between the germline ends. The V gene's germline CDR1 is MNHEY and CDR2 SMNVEV (reference sequence). CDR3 length: 14 amino acids. Sequencing was performed with immunoSEQ multiplex PCR; in TCRdb, only in-frame clones are kept and a portion is missing. The sample includes 300,000 to 400,000 clones, almost 90% of them seen just once. Treatment indicated: roughly 19 received Ad26.COV2.S at low or high dose, single or two shots; 5 received placebo; per-sample allocation not given. The investigators took samples on day 63 after the first vaccine or placebo injection. About this clone: Its target is unknown.

Study results and caveats: After vaccination, reports described spike-specific CD8+ and CD4+ T cell responses as showing substantial breadth.

The sample here was peripheral blood, taken in a trial of Ad26.COV2.S vaccine versus placebo. This TCR was sampled from a person aged 18-60 years who received the Ad26.COV2.S COVID-19 vaccine or a placebo. This chain joins TRBV27 and TRBJ1-1; no clear D gene. The CDR3 region is CASSLTRVNTEAFF. CDR3 nucleotide sequence: TGTGCCAGCAGTTTAACACGGGTAAACACTGAAGCTTTCTTT.